The 7 T cell receptor beta chains given below trace back to one sample, sequenced in a study of T cell changes during pregnancy in multiple sclerosis. TCRdb's copy holds only in-frame clones and misses some; the assay was immunoSEQ multiplex PCR. The repertoire holds about 98,000 clones, 92% seen once, with 2% to 3% in the top ten. This material consisted of peripheral blood, taken after pregnancy. Receptors originate from a female donor in good health, enrolled as a control in a pregnancy study.

The rearrangement joins TRBV28 to TRBJ1-5; tentative D call: TRBD1 (6 bases). V was clipped by 4 bases and J by 2 bases, with 27 bases between them. Looked up from germline, CDR1 is MDHEN and CDR2 is SYDVKM. The CDR3 spans 20 residues. The chain's CDR3 is CASSSQGPSGVETGNQPQHF. DNA of the CDR3: TGTGCCAGCAGTTCCCAGGGGCCCAGCGGAGTCGAGACGGGCAATCAGCCCCAGCATTTT.

In DNA, the CDR3 is TGTGCCAGCTCACTACGGTTCCAGGGCCCCACAGATACGCAGTATTTT. Translating it yields CASSLRFQGPTDTQYF. The genes are TRBV18 and TRBJ2-3; tentatively, D is TRBD1 (5 bases). Trimming cost V 4 bases and J 2 bases, with 16 bases left between them. The germline gives CDR1 KGHSH, CDR2 LQKENI. The CDR3 spans 16 residues.

For this clone: The junction and the germline gene differ at one end; a read error may be behind it. V and J are TRBV7-7 and TRBJ2-3, with D unclear. CDR3 length equals 13 residues. CDR1 is SSHAT, CDR2 FNYEAQ, per germline (reference sequence). The CDR3 DNA sequence: TGTGCTAGCAGCTTCGCCTCCGGGGATACGCAGTATTTT. Translated: CASSFASGDTQYF. The variable domain in full, with the rest retrieved from reference TRBV7-7 and TRBJ2-3, is GAGVSQSPRYKVTKRGQDVTLRCDPISSHATLYWYQQALGQGPEFLTYFNYEAQPDKSGLPSDRFSAERPEGSISTLTIQRTEQRDSAMYRCASSFASGDTQYFGPGTRLTVL.

This rearrangement joins TRBV7-2 to TRBJ2-7; TRBD2 agrees at 12 bases. This CDR3 spans 15 amino acids. Germline-derived CDR1 and CDR2 are SGHTA and FQGNSA. V gave up 1 base and J gave up 8 bases; unmatched junction bases: 6. The CDR3 DNA reads as TGTGCCAGCAGCTTAGTTGGGCTAGCGGGGGGGAAGCAGTACTTC. Residues: CASSLVGLAGGKQYF.

The rearrangement uses TRBV11-2 and TRBJ2-5; the D gene is possibly TRBD2 (6 bases). Germline lookup yields CDR1 SGHAT and CDR2 FQNNGV. The V end lost 4 bases, the J end lost 5 bases, and 23 bases lay between the germline ends. The CDR3 loop spans 17 amino acids. CDR3 in DNA: TGTGCCAGCAGCTCCCCTCGGAAAAGTCTCGGAGGGGAGACCCAGTACTTC. This codes for CASSSPRKSLGGETQYF.

This clone was observed once. This sequence joins TRBV11-2 and TRBJ2-1; D not certain. The CDR3 covers 15 residues. Trimming pared 1 base from V and 7 bases from J, leaving 14 bases between. Germline assignment: CDR1 SGHAT and CDR2 FQNNGV. The CDR3 reads CASSLGSLAGNEQFF. CDR3 in DNA: TGTGCCAGCAGCTTAGGTTCATTAGCCGGGAATGAGCAGTTCTTC.

As concerns this clone: This specimen includes other DNA sequences encoding the same CDR3. This chain links TRBV29-1 with TRBJ2-5, with a weak D call TRBD2 (6 bases). Trimming removed 4 bases at V and 5 bases at J, with 14 bases between. CDR3 length equals 13 residues. Germline assignment: CDR1 SQVTM and CDR2 ANQGSEA. As DNA, the CDR3 is TGCAGCGTTGTCGTGGGGGGAAGGGAGACCCAGTACTTC. The encoded protein is CSVVVGGRETQYF.